Shown below are 7 T cell receptor beta chains from a single sample sequenced in a study of T cell changes during pregnancy in multiple sclerosis. Some clones are missing from TCRdb's copy, which holds only in-frame ones; the method was immunoSEQ multiplex PCR. The sample holds about 77,000 clones, about 93% seen once. The sample in question was peripheral blood, obtained after pregnancy. The receptors here all came from a female donor in good health, enrolled as a control in a pregnancy study.

The gene calls are TRBV4-1 and TRBJ2-3, with 7 nucleotides matching TRBD2. V dropped 10 bases and J dropped 0; count of bases not matched to a gene: 10. Germline V lookup: CDR1 MGHRA, CDR2 YSYEKL. The CDR3 sequence is 15 residues long. The CDR3 bases are TGCGCCACCCGGGACTACCTAGCTAGCACAGATACGCAGTATTTT. Translating it yields CATRDYLASTDTQYF.

The rearrangement joins TRBV5-1 to TRBJ2-1, with 7 nucleotides matching TRBD1. V dropped 2 bases and J dropped 2; count of bases not matched to a gene: 10. Germline V gene data show CDR1 as SGHRS and CDR2 as YFSETQ. This CDR3 comprises 17 residues. CDR3 nucleotide sequence: TGCGCCAGCAGCTTACAAGGAACAGGGGTCGCCTACAATGAGCAGTTCTTC. It translates to CASSLQGTGVAYNEQFF.

CDR3 coding DNA: TGTGCCAGCAGTTTGTTCGGGAACACTGAAGCTTTCTTT. This translates into CASSLFGNTEAFF. The rearrangement links TRBV27 to TRBJ1-1; D is unresolved. In germline, CDR1 is MNHEY, CDR2 SMNVEV (reference sequence). The CDR3 runs to 13 residues. V was clipped by 3 bases and J by 1 base, with 6 bases between them.

V usage is TRBV6-1 and J usage is TRBJ1-2; D remains ambiguous. Germline assignment: CDR1 MNHNS and CDR2 SASEGT. The CDR3 contains 14 residues. Trimming shortened V by 0 bases and J by 3 bases, and 8 bases separated the two germline ends. The DNA of the CDR3 is TGTGCCAGCAGTGAAGCGCGGGTTTACTATGGCTACACCTTC. Translation gives CASSEARVYYGYTF.

This rearrangement joins TRBV4-1 to TRBJ1-5; 11 positions match TRBD1. Germline-derived CDR1 and CDR2 are MGHRA and YSYEKL. This CDR3 has 16 residues. V shed 5 bases, J shed 2 bases, and the junction held 5 bases outside the gene matches. CDR3 nucleotides: TGCGCCAGCAGCACCGGGACAGGGGGAGGCAATCAGCCCCAGCATTTT. The encoded protein is CASSTGTGGGNQPQHF.

J is TRBJ1-2 and V is TRBV2, with D possibly matching TRBD1 (5 bases). In germline, CDR1 is SNHLY, CDR2 FYNNEI. The CDR3 loop spans 14 amino acids. V shed 4 bases and J shed 0 bases, with 9 bases lying between them. The CDR3 DNA reads as TGTGCCAGCAGTGCGACAGAAGCTAACTATGGCTACACCTTC. It yields the protein CASSATEANYGYTF.

The rearrangement uses TRBV28 and TRBJ1-2; 7 nucleotides align to TRBD1. Germline V gene lookup returns CDR1 MDHEN and CDR2 SYDVKM. The junction had 5 bases not matched to a gene; V was cut back by 7 bases and J by 3 bases. The CDR3 totals 13 residues. CDR3 sequence reads: CASMEGAHYGYTF. The CDR3 nucleotides are TGTGCCAGCATGGAGGGGGCCCACTATGGCTACACCTTC.